The clone carrying this TCR beta chain turned up a few times. Its antigen is not identified. This record belongs to a study of beta chain features in type 1 diabetes. Naive, central memory, regulatory and stem cell-like memory cells within the CD4+ compartment were sorted using CD45RO/CCR7/CD25/CD127/CD95/CD27. Isolated RNA was reverse transcribed in full, so expressed TCRB transcripts were sequenced. Method: immunoSEQ multiplex PCR; TCRdb's copy keeps in-frame clones and lacks some. The sample includes 140,000 or so clones, around a tenth of them seen just once. Findings and caveats of the study: It was among patients, rather than healthy donors, that naive, central memory and Treg TCRB repertoires appeared more similar. There was no resolution here of whether HLA type influences TCRB rearrangement. At VDJ recombination sites, type 1 diabetes patients had fewer insertions and more deleted nucleotides.

Germline CDR1 reads SGHNT; CDR2 reads YENEEA. CDR3 size: 16 residues. J was trimmed by 3 bases and V by 5 bases; bases with no gene match: 8. The V gene is TRBV11-3, the J gene TRBJ2-3; 10 bases map to TRBD2. The TCR was taken from a man aged 18 to 30 in good health. The sequencing input was central memory CD4+ T cells from blood. This CDR3 reads CASSPGVAGGTDTQYF. The CDR3 DNA reads as TGTGCCAGCAGCCCCGGAGTAGCGGGGGGTACAGATACGCAGTATTTT.